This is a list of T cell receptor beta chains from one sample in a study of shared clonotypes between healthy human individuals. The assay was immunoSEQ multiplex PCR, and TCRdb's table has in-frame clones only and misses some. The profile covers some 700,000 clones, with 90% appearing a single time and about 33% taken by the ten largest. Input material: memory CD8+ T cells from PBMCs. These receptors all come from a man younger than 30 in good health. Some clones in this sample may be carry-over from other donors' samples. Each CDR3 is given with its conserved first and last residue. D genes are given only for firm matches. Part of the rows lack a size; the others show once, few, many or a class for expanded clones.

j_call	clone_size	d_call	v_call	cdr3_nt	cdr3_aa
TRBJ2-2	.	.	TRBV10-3	TGTGCCATCAGTGAGTCGATTTGGACGGCGAACACCGGGGAGCTGTTTTTT	CAISESIWTANTGELFF
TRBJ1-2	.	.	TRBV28	TGTGCCAGCAGTTCCCCGAGGGAGGGGAACTATGGCTACACCTTC	CASSSPREGNYGYTF
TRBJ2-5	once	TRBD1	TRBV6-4	TGTGCCAGCAGAACCGGGACAGGGGGCTTGGAGACCCAGTACTTC	CASRTGTGGLETQYF
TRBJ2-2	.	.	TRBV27	TGTGCCAGCAGTTCCTACACCGGGGAGCTGTTTTTT	CASSSYTGELFF
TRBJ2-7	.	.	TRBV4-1	TGCGCCAGCAGCCAAGGCCGAACAGGGAGGTGGTACGAGCAGTACTTC	CASSQGRTGRWYEQYF
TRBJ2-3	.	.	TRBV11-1	TGTGCCAGCAGCTCACCGACCGGGGGTGTGGATACGCAGTATTTT	CASSSPTGGVDTQYF
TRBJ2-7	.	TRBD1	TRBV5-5	TGTGCCAGCAGATCGCCAGGGGGCGAGCAGTACTTC	CASRSPGGEQYF
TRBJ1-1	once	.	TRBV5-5	TGTGCCAGCAGCTTGTTTGGATTAGAAGCTTTCTTT	CASSLFGLEAFF
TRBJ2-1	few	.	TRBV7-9	TGTGCCAGCGGGGCGTGGGGCAATGAGCAGTTCTTC	CASGAWGNEQFF
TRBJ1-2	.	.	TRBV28	TGTGCCAGCACCACCGGACAGTTCTATGGCTACACCTTC	CASTTGQFYGYTF
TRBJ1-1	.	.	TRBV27	TGTGCCAGCAGTTCCAGGGGGAACACTGAAGCTTTCTTT	CASSSRGNTEAFF
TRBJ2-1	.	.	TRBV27	TGTGCCAGCAGCCAAGGGCCTGCCGGCCCCTACAATGAGCAGTTCTTC	CASSQGPAGPYNEQFF
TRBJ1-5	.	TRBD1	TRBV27	TGTGCCAGCAGCCGAGGGGGCGGACAGGGAAGCAATCAGCCCCAGCATTTT	CASSRGGGQGSNQPQHF
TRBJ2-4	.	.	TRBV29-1	TGCAGCGTTCTCCCTGCTAAAAACATTCAGTACTTC	CSVLPAKNIQYF
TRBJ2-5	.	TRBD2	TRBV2	TGTGCCAGCGGACAACTGGGACTAGCGGGCCGAAGCGAGACCCAGTACTTC	CASGQLGLAGRSETQYF
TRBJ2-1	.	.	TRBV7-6	TGTGCCAGCAGCCGTAAAGCTGAGGGGCTACAGGGCTACAATGAGCAGTTCTTC	CASSRKAEGLQGYNEQFF
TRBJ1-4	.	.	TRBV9	TGTGCCAGCAGCGGGGGAGGGAGTACTAATGAAAAACTGTTTTTT	CASSGGGSTNEKLFF
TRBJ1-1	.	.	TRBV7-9	TGTGCCAGCAGCACCCTGGACACTGAAGCTTTCTTT	CASSTLDTEAFF
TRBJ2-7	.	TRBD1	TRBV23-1	TGCGCCAGCAGTCTGTCCGGGACAGGGGACTACGAGCAGTACTTC	CASSLSGTGDYEQYF
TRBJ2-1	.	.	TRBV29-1	TGCAGCGCAGGGGCTTCCCAAAGCTCCTACAATGAGCAGTTCTTC	CSAGASQSSYNEQFF
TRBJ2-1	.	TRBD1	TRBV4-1	TGCGCCAGCAGCCAGGGCCGTGGGACAGGGGCATACAATGAGCAGTTCTTC	CASSQGRGTGAYNEQFF
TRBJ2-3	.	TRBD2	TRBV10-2	TGCGCCAGCAGATCCCGACTAGCGGGAGGAGATACGCAGTATTTT	CASRSRLAGGDTQYF
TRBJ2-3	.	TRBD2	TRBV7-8	TGTGCCAGCAGCTCGATTCGGACTAGCGGAACAAAGTTGGGCACAGATACGCAGTATTTT	CASSSIRTSGTKLGTDTQYF
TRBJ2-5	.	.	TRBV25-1	TGTGCCAGCAGTGATAGGGCAGGTCAAGAGACCCAGTACTTC	CASSDRAGQETQYF
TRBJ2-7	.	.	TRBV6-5	TGTGCCAGCAGCGAGGATCAGGGTTTAGTGGGAGAGCAGTACTTC	CASSEDQGLVGEQYF
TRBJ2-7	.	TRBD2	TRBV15	TGTGCCACCAGCAGAGAAGCTAGCGGGACATACGAGCAGTACTTC	CATSREASGTYEQYF
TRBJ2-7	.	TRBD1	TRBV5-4	TGTGCCAGCAGCCGAGACAGGGACGAGCAGTACTTC	CASSRDRDEQYF
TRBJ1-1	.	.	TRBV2	TGTGCCAGCAGTGAATTGGGGATCGGCACTGAAGCTTTCTTT	CASSELGIGTEAFF
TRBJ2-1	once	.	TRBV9	TGTGCCAGCAGCGTAAAGGCAGGGGAGAAAAATGAGCAGTTCTTC	CASSVKAGEKNEQFF
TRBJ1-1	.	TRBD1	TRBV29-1	TGCAGTGCACAGGGGCTCGCTGAAGCTTTCTTT	CSAQGLAEAFF
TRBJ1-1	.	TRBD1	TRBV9	TGTGCCAGCAGCCCGGGACAGGGGGCTTTGTATACTGAAGCTTTCTTT	CASSPGQGALYTEAFF
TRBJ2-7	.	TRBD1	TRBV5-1	TGCGCCAGCAGCTTCCGACAGGGGGCCTACGAGCAGTACTTC	CASSFRQGAYEQYF
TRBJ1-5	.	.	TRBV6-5	TGTGCCAGCAGTTACTCCGAAGGGTACCAGCCCCAGCATTTT	CASSYSEGYQPQHF
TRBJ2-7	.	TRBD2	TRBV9	TGTGCCAGCAGCCCTAGCGGGGGACAGGATGCCTACGAGCAGTACTTC	CASSPSGGQDAYEQYF
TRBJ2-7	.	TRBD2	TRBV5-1	TGCGCCAGCAGCCATTCGGCGGGAGTGATCGCCTACGAGCAGTACTTC	CASSHSAGVIAYEQYF
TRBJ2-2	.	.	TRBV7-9	TGTGCCAGCAGGTTACAGGCGTCCGGGGAGCTGTTTTTT	CASRLQASGELFF
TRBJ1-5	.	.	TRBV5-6	TGTGCCAGCAGCGGCGGGAATCAGCCCCAGCATTTT	CASSGGNQPQHF
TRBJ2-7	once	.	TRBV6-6	TGTGCCAGCAGCCCCGCCCTTGAGCAGTACTTC	CASSPALEQYF
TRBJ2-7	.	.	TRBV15	TGTGCCACCAGCAGAACCCGGGACATCTCCTACGAGCAGTACTTC	CATSRTRDISYEQYF
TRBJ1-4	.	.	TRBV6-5	TGTGCCAGCGCCACGGGGCTTAGAAATGAAAAACTGTTTTTT	CASATGLRNEKLFF
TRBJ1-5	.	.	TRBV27	TGTGCCAGCAGTTTATGGGGAGGGGATCAGCCCCAGCATTTT	CASSLWGGDQPQHF
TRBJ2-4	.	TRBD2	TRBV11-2	TGTGCCAGCAGCTTACCTATCGGCGGGAGTTCGGCCAAAAACATTCAGTACTTC	CASSLPIGGSSAKNIQYF
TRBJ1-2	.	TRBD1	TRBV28	TGTGCCAGCAGCCCACCCTGGGACAGGGAGCACTATGGCTACACCTTC	CASSPPWDREHYGYTF
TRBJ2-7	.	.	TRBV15	TGTGCCACCAGCTCCGGGTCCGTCCACGAGCAGTACTTC	CATSSGSVHEQYF
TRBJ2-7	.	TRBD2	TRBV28	TGTGCCAGCAGCTCAAGCGGGAGTTACTCCTACGAGCAGTACTTC	CASSSSGSYSYEQYF
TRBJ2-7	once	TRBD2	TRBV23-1	TGCGCCAGCAGTCCCCCTAGCGGGAGGCACTACGAGCAGTACTTC	CASSPPSGRHYEQYF
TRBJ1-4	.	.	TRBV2	TGTGCCAGCAGTGAAGGGGGGCTAAATGAAAAACTGTTTTTT	CASSEGGLNEKLFF
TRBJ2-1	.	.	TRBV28	TGTGCCAGTTTTGGGCATTACAATGAGCAGTTCTTC	CASFGHYNEQFF
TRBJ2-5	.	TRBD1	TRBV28	TGTGCCAGCAAAGCTCAGGGGGCCATGGGCCAAGAGACCCAGTACTTC	CASKAQGAMGQETQYF
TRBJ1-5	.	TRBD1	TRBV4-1	TGCGCCAGCAGCCAAGGGACAGGAAGATCGCCCCAGCATTTT	CASSQGTGRSPQHF